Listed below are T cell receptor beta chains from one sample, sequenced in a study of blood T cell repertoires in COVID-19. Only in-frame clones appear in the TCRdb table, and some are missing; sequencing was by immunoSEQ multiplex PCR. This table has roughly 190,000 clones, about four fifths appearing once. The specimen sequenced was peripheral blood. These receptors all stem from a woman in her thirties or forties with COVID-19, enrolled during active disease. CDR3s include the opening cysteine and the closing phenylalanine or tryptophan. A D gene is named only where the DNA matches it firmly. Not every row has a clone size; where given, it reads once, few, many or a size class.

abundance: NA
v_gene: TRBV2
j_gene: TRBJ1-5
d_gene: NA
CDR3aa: CASSPQGLNQPQHF
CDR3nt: TGTGCCAGCTCGCCCCAGGGGTTAAATCAGCCCCAGCATTTT

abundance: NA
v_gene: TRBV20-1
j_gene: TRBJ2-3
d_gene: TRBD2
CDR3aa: CSASLAGLTDTQYF
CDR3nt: TGCAGTGCTAGTCTAGCGGGCTTGACAGATACGCAGTATTTT

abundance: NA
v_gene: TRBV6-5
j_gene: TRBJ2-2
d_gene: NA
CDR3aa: CASRPNLAPDGELFF
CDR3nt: TGTGCCAGCAGACCAAACCTAGCCCCGGACGGGGAGCTGTTTTTT

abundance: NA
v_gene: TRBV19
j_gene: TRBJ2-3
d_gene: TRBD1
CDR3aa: CASSTGQGRSTDTQYF
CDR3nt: TGTGCCAGTAGTACCGGACAGGGAAGGAGCACAGATACGCAGTATTTT

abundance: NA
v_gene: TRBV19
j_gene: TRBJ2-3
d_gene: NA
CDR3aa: CASSPMAGFTDTQYF
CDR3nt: TGTGCCAGTAGTCCCATGGCGGGATTCACAGATACGCAGTATTTT

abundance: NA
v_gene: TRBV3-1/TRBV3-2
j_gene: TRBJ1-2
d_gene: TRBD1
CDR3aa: CASSQGTGATYGYTF
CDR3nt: TGTGCCAGCAGCCAAGGGACAGGTGCAACCTATGGCTACACCTTC

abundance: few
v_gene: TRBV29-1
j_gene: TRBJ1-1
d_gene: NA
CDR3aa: CSAKGTRTNTEAFF
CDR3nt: TGCAGCGCCAAGGGGACAAGGACGAACACTGAAGCTTTCTTT

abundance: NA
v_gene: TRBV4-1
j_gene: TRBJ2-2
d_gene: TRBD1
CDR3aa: CASSQPDRANLNTGELFF
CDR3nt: TGCGCCAGCAGCCAACCGGACAGGGCCAACTTGAACACCGGGGAGCTGTTTTTT

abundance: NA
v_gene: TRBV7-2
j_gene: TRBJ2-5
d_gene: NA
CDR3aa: CASSLGGDPGETQYF
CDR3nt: TGTGCCAGCAGCTTAGGGGGGGACCCCGGGGAGACCCAGTACTTC

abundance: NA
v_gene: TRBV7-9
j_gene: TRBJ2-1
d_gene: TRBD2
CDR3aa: CASSSPVAGGPRNEQFF
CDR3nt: TGTGCCAGCAGCTCTCCAGTAGCGGGAGGGCCTCGGAATGAGCAGTTCTTC

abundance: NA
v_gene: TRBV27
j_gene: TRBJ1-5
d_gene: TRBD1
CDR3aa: CASSRTGSNQPQHF
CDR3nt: TGTGCCAGCAGCCGGACAGGTAGCAATCAGCCCCAGCATTTT

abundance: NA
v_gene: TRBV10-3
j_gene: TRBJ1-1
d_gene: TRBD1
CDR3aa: CAISDPLGGQAIEAFF
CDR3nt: TGTGCCATCAGTGACCCCCTGGGGGGACAGGCTATTGAAGCTTTCTTT

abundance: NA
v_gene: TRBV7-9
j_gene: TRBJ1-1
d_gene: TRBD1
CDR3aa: CASSFRDRQGPTEAFF
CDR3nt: TGTGCCAGCAGCTTCCGAGATAGACAGGGTCCCACTGAAGCTTTCTTT

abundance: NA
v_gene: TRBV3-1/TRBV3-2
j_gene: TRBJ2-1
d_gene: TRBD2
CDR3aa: CASSHSSGRVLNEQFF
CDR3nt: TGTGCCAGCAGCCATAGCAGCGGGAGGGTACTCAATGAGCAGTTCTTC

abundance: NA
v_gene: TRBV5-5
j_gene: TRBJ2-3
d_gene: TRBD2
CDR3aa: CASSLEGGLAGDTQYF
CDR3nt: TGTGCCAGCAGCTTGGAGGGGGGACTAGCGGGAGATACGCAGTATTTT

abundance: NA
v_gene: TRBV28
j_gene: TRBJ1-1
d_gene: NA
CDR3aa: CASSFRALGTEAFF
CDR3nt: TGTGCCAGCAGTTTCAGGGCGTTAGGCACTGAAGCTTTCTTT

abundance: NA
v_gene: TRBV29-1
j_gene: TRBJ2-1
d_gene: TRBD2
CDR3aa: CSVEDPFQAGGASSYNEQFF
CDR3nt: TGCAGCGTTGAAGATCCCTTTCAAGCGGGAGGCGCAAGCTCCTACAATGAGCAGTTCTTC

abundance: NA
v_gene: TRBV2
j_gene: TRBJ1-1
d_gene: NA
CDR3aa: CASSEVAGGSTEAFF
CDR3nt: TGTGCCAGCAGTGAAGTTGCGGGGGGTAGCACTGAAGCTTTCTTT

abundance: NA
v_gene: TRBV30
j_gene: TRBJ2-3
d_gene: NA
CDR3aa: CAWSVYAPDFRRDTQYF
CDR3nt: TGTGCCTGGAGTGTATACGCCCCAGACTTTAGGAGAGATACGCAGTATTTT

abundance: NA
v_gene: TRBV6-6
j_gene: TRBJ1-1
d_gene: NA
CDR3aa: CASSYQQGLNTEAFF
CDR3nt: TGTGCCAGCAGTTACCAACAGGGCTTGAACACTGAAGCTTTCTTT

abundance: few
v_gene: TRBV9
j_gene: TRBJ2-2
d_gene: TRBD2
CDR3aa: CASSAGLARTGELFF
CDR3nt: TGTGCCAGCAGCGCTGGACTAGCGAGAACCGGGGAGCTGTTTTTT

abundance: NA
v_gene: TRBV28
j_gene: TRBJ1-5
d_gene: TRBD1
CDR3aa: CASSSLPTGDQPQHF
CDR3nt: TGTGCCAGCAGTTCCCTCCCGACAGGGGATCAGCCCCAGCATTTT

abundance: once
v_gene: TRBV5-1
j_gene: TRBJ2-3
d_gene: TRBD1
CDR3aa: CASRGTELSNTQYF
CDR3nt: TGCGCCAGCAGGGGGACAGAACTTTCAAATACGCAGTATTTT

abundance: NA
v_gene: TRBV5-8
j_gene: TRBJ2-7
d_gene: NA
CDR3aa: CASSFFQRKSYEQYF
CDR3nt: TGTGCCAGCAGCTTCTTCCAGCGGAAGTCCTACGAGCAGTACTTC

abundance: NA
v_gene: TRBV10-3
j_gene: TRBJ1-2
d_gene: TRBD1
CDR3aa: CAIRAGTDYGYTF
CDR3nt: TGTGCCATCAGGGCCGGGACAGACTATGGCTACACCTTC

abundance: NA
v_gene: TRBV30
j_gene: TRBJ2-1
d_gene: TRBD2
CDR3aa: CAWSVTGLAGDEQFF
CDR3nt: TGTGCCTGGAGCGTTACCGGACTAGCGGGAGATGAGCAGTTCTTC

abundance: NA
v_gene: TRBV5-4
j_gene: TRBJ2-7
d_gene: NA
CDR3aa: CASSLEGRGGYEQYF
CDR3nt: TGTGCCAGCAGCTTGGAGGGCAGGGGCGGCTACGAGCAGTACTTC

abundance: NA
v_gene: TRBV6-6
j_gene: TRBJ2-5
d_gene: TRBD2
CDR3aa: CASGRGRGDVSETQYF
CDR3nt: TGTGCCAGCGGCCGGGGTCGGGGGGATGTTTCGGAGACCCAGTACTTC

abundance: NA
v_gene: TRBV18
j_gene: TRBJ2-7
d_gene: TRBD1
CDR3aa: CASSPPTIGSRTGMLGHEQYF
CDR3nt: TGTGCCAGCTCACCACCTACTATAGGTTCCCGGACAGGGATGTTGGGGCACGAGCAGTACTTC

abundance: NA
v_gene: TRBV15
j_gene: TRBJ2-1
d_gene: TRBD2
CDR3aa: CATSRAGLAGENEQFF
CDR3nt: TGTGCCACCAGCAGAGCCGGACTAGCGGGAGAAAATGAGCAGTTCTTC

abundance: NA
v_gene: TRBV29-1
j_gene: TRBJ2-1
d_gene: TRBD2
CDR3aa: CSVELAGVGNEQFF
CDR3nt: TGCAGCGTAGAACTAGCGGGAGTAGGGAATGAGCAGTTCTTC

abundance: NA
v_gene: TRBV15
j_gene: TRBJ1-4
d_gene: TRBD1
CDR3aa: CATSSAGQDNEKLFF
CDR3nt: TGTGCCACCAGCAGCGCCGGACAGGATAATGAAAAACTGTTTTTT

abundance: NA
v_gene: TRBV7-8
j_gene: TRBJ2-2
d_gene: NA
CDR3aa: CASSLRRELFF
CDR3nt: TGTGCCAGCAGCCTCCGTCGGGAGCTGTTTTTT

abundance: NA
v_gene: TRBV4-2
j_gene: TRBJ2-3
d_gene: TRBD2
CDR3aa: CASSQGTRGTDTQYF
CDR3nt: TGTGCCAGCAGCCAAGGGACTAGGGGCACAGATACGCAGTATTTT

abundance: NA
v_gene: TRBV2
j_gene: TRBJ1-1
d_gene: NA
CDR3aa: CASTGRQGTEAFF
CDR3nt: TGTGCCAGCACCGGGAGGCAGGGCACTGAAGCTTTCTTT

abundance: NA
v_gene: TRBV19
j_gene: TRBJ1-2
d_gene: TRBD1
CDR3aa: CATGQGTSRGYTF
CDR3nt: TGTGCCACGGGACAGGGGACATCTCGCGGCTACACCTTC

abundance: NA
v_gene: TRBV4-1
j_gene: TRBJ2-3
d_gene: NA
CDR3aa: CASSPVLAASTDTQYF
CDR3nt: TGCGCCAGCAGCCCAGTCTTAGCGGCTAGCACAGATACGCAGTATTTT

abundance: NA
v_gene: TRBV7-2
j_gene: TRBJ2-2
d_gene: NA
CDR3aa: CASSQGRPGTGELFF
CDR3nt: TGTGCCAGCAGCCAGGGGCGTCCGGGCACCGGGGAGCTGTTTTTT

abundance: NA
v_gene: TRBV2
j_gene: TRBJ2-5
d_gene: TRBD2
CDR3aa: CASSGGGGGQETQYF
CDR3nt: TGTGCCAGCAGTGGGGGCGGCGGGGGGCAAGAGACCCAGTACTTC

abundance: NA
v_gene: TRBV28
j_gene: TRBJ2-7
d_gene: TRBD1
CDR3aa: CASKTSGQGARRYF
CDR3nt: TGTGCCAGCAAAACCTCGGGACAGGGGGCGCGTAGGTACTTC

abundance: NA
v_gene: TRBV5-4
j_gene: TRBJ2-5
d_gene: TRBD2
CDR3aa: CASSLMGLGGTQYF
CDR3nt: TGTGCCAGCAGCTTGATGGGACTAGGGGGGACCCAGTACTTC

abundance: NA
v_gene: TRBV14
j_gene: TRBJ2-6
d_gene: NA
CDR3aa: CASGAASGANVLTF
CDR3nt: TGTGCCAGCGGGGCAGCCTCTGGGGCCAACGTCCTGACTTTC

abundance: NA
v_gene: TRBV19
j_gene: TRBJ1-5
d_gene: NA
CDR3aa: CASTKAGSNQPQHF
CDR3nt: TGTGCCAGTACCAAGGCAGGTAGCAATCAGCCCCAGCATTTT

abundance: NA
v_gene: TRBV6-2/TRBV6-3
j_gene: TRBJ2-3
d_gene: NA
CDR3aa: CASSYDPRGTIHTDTQYF
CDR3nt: TGTGCCAGCAGTTACGATCCCCGCGGGACCATACACACAGATACGCAGTATTTT

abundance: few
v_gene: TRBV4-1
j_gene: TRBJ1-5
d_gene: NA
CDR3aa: CASSQETGISQPQHF
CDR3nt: TGCGCCAGCAGCCAAGAAACAGGGATCAGTCAGCCCCAGCATTTT

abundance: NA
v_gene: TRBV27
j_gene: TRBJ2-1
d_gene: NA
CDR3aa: CASSFSAYNEQFF
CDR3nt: TGTGCCAGCAGTTTTTCAGCCTACAATGAGCAGTTCTTC

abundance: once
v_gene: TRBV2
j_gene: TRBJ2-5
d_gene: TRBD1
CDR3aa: CATGQGWTETQYF
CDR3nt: TGTGCCACGGGACAGGGGTGGACAGAGACCCAGTACTTC